The present T cell receptor (beta chain) was sequenced within a study of early T cells in non-severe SARS-CoV-2 infection. At the level of the study: Unsorted whole-blood RNA was sequenced in bulk, leaving chains unpaired.

Germline V gene data show CDR1 as LNHDA and CDR2 as SQIVND (reference sequence). The V and J ends lost 5 bases and 3 bases, in that order; junction bases with no gene match: 14. This CDR3 is 17 amino acids long. Whole-study findings and limits: Database matching using VDJdb favored anti-spike CD8 responses, with private and CD4 specificities left missing.

Worth noting for this clonotype: Its antigen is currently unknown.

Each cDNA molecule carried a unique molecular identifier. TCRdb used MiXCR to reprocess the 5' RACE reads, holding one entry per CDR3 protein. The sample consists of 60,000 or so distinct CDR3 sequences, 10% to 15% of them appearing once. This TCR derives from an adult who was a healthcare worker with PCR-confirmed SARS-CoV-2 infection or an uninfected control (not recorded which). The chain joins TRBV19 to TRBJ2-7, with 9 bases identical to TRBD2. Sequencing was performed on whole blood. The DNA for the CDR3 is TGTGCCAGTAGTCCCCCGACTAGCGGAACAAGCCTCTACGAGCAGTACTTC. Its protein product is CASSPPTSGTSLYEQYF.